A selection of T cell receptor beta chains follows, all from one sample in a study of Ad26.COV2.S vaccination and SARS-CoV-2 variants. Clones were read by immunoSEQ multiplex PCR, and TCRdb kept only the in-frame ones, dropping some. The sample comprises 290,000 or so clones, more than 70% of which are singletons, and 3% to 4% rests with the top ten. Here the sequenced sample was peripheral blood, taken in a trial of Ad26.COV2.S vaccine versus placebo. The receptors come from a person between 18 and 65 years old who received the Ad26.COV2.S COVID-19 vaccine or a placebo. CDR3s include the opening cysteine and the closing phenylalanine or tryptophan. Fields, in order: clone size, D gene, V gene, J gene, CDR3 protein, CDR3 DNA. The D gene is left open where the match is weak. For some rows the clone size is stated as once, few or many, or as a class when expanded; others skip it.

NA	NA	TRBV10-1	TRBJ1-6	CASSEKSSYNSPLHF	TGCGCCAGCAGTGAGAAGAGCTCCTATAATTCACCCCTCCACTTT
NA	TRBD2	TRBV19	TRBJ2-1	CASRSGLAGVSYNEQFF	TGTGCCAGTAGGTCGGGACTAGCGGGGGTATCCTACAATGAGCAGTTCTTC
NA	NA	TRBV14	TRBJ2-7	CASSQGQLNYEQYF	TGTGCCAGCAGCCAAGGACAGTTGAACTACGAGCAGTACTTC
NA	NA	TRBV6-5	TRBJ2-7	CASSYQFRSYEQYF	TGTGCCAGCAGTTACCAGTTCCGATCCTACGAGCAGTACTTC
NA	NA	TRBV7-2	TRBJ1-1	CASSLGPQGTTEAFF	TGTGCCAGCAGCTTAGGGCCCCAGGGGACCACTGAAGCTTTCTTT
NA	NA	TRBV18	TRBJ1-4	CASSHGGPATNEKLFF	TGTGCCAGCTCCCACGGAGGGCCTGCAACTAATGAAAAACTGTTTTTT
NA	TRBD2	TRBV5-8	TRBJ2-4	CASSGTSGLAKNIQYF	TGTGCCAGCAGCGGGACTAGCGGACTAGCCAAAAACATTCAGTACTTC
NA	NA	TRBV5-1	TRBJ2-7	CASSRAAGRSDEQYF	TGCGCCAGCAGCCGGGCCGCAGGGCGTTCGGACGAGCAGTACTTC
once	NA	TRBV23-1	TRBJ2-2	CASSPKKTGELFF	TGCGCCAGCAGCCCTAAGAAAACCGGGGAGCTGTTTTTT
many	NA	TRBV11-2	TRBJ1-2	CASSPGLQGLGYTF	TGTGCCAGCAGCCCGGGACTTCAGGGACTCGGCTACACCTTC
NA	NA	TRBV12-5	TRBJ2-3	CASGLGVGDTQYF	TGTGCTAGTGGTTTGGGGGTTGGAGATACGCAGTATTTT
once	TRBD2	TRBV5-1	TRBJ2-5	CASSPGLAGVETQYF	TGCGCCAGCAGCCCGGGACTAGCGGGAGTGGAGACCCAGTACTTC
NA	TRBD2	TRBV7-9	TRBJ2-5	CASSPGGGRQETQYF	TGTGCCAGCAGCCCCGGAGGCGGGAGGCAAGAGACCCAGTACTTC
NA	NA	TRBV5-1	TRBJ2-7	CASSSGRSYEQYF	TGCGCCAGCAGTTCGGGCCGATCCTACGAGCAGTACTTC
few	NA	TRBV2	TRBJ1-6	CASSRGPVGRDSPLHF	TGTGCCAGCAGTAGAGGACCAGTCGGCCGGGATTCACCCCTCCACTTT
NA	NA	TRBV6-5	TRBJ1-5	CASVGGDGRQPQHF	TGTGCCAGCGTAGGAGGGGACGGGCGACAGCCCCAGCATTTT
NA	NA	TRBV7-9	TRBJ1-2	CASSFGQNYGYTF	TGTGCCAGCAGCTTCGGGCAGAACTATGGCTACACCTTC
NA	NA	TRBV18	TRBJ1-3	CASSPAQGGSGNTIYF	TGTGCCAGCTCACCGGCGCAGGGAGGCTCTGGAAACACCATATATTTT